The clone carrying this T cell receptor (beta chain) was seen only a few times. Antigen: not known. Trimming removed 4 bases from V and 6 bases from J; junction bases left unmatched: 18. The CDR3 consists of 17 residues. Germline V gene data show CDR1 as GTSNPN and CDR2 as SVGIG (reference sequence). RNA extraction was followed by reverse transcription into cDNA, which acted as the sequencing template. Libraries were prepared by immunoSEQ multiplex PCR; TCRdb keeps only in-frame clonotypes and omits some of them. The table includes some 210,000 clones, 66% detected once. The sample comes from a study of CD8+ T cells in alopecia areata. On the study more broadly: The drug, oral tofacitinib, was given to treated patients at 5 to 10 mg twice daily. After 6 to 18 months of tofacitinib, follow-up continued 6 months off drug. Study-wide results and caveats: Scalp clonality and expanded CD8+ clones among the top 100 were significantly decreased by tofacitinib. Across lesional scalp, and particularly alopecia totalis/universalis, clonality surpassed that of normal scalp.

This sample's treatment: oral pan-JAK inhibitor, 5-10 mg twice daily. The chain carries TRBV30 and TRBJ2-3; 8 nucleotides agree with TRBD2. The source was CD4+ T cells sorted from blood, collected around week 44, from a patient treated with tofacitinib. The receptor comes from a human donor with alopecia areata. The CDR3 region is CAWTPKAAGAGRDTQYF. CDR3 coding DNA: TGTGCCTGGACCCCAAAAGCAGCGGGGGCGGGTCGGGATACGCAGTATTTT.